A selection of T cell receptor beta chains follows, all from one sample in a study of molecular identifiers for immune sequencing clone quantification. Via MiXCR, TCRdb re-called the PCR reads, giving one row per CDR3 protein. The sample records just under 650,000 distinct CDR3 sequences, 20% being singletons. The sequenced sample consisted of naive CD8+ T cells from blood, with Jurkat cell RNA spiked in. These receptors were collected from a human donor in good health. Some libraries in this study had Jurkat cell RNA spiked in. Both conserved end residues are part of each CDR3.

V gene	CDR3 length	CDR3 protein
TRBV24-1	13	CATSEGTNYGYTF
TRBV2	14	CASSEVAGDYEQYF
TRBV20-1	14	CSARRARSYNEQFF
TRBV7-6	13	CASSLGAAREQYF
TRBV12-3/TRBV12-4	14	CASELGGWNTEAFF
TRBV12-3/TRBV12-4	15	CASSLTGWLGTEAFF
TRBV20-1	14	CSARLLQQGYEQYF
TRBV7-9	13	CASSLVETYEQYF
TRBV2	15	CASSPVGASTDTQYF
TRBV4-1	15	CASSQDFGGYNEQFF
TRBV5-4	15	CASSPQDDQNTEAFF
TRBV6-2/TRBV6-3	16	CASSYSKLADTDTQYF
TRBV4-1	13	CASSDRVSDEQYF
TRBV12-3/TRBV12-4	13	CASSNGTVTEAFF
TRBV29-1	15	CSVEVAQGAYNEQFF
TRBV12-3/TRBV12-4	17	CASSLGAGGTKNTEAFF
TRBV12-3/TRBV12-4	16	CASSTPQGRGNQPQHF
TRBV6-2/TRBV6-3	14	CASRRQDLNTEAFF